The present T cell receptor (beta chain) was sequenced within a study of cytomegalovirus exposure and HLA in healthy donors. For this clone: The antigen remains undetermined.

Primers: 60 Vbeta forward and 13 Jbeta reverse. This table comes from immunoSEQ multiplex PCR, and its TCRdb copy is limited to in-frame clones, with some not included. The sample holds some 200,000 clones, approximately 81% seen once. Study-level points and caveats: The authors excluded some V segments, including TRBV6-2 and TRBV6-3, as indistinguishable.

CDR3 length: 14 amino acids. The trim removed 6 bases at V and 5 bases at J, leaving 8 bases unmatched. CDR1 is PRHDT and CDR2 is FYEKMQ in the germline V gene (reference sequence). These donors, healthy bone marrow donors, were studied. This TCR derives from a woman aged 45-59 years in good health and CMV-seronegative. V usage is TRBV13 and J usage is TRBJ2-7, with 9 bases matching TRBD2. Material: PBMCs. The CDR3 sequence: CASRRGGRAHEQYF. CDR3 coding DNA: TGTGCCAGCAGGAGGGGCGGGAGGGCCCACGAGCAGTACTTC.